The 25 T cell receptor beta chains presented below share a single source sample, sequenced in a study of blood T cells in healthy people across ages. Together with a sample-barcoded 5' primer, a J-beta primer mix was included in a second PCR lasting 7 to 11 cycles. One entry per CDR3 protein results from TCRdb running MiXCR on the 5' RACE reads. The sample consists of around 2 million distinct CDR3 sequences, 30% to 40% of them appearing once. The sequenced material came from blood. These receptors were collected from a human donor in good health.

This clonotype was detected a few times. This chain connects TRBV7-3 to TRBJ2-5, with 11 bases identical to TRBD2. After removal of 5 bases from V and 2 bases from J, the junction contained 7 bases not matched to a gene. The CDR3 length is 16 residues. Per the germline V gene, CDR1 is SGHTA and CDR2 is FQGTGA. CDR3 in DNA: TGTGCCAGCAGCCCATCAGGGACTAGCGGTCAAGAGACCCAGTACTTC. It specifies CASSPSGTSGQETQYF.

This clonotype was detected a few times. The CDR3, as DNA: TGCAGCGTTGTCCGGACAGGGGGCAGCGGAGCTTTCTTT. Residues: CSVVRTGGSGAFF. This chain connects TRBV29-1 to TRBJ1-1; TRBD1 matches 11 bases. V shed 4 bases and J 10 bases; nucleotides not matched to a gene: 8. Germline assignment: CDR1 SQVTM and CDR2 ANQGSEA. CDR3 size: 13 residues.

This chain links TRBV29-1 with TRBJ2-6; 9 nucleotides match TRBD1. CDR1 SQVTM and CDR2 ANQGSEA come from the germline V gene. This CDR3 region has 17 residues. V lost 6 bases to trimming and J lost 4 bases; unmatched junction nucleotides: 13. CDR3 region: CSVQTTGGASGANVLTF. The CDR3, as DNA: TGCAGCGTCCAAACTACAGGGGGCGCATCCGGGGCCAACGTCCTGACTTTC.

The chain joins TRBV7-2 to TRBJ2-7; the D is unclear. The CDR3 has 14 amino acids. Germline lookup yields CDR1 SGHTA and CDR2 FQGNSA. Trimming stripped 4 bases from V and 2 bases from J, with 12 bases between. CDR3 sequence (DNA): TGTGCCAGCAGCTCCGGACGGATTACCTACGAGCAGTACTTC. Translation gives CASSSGRITYEQYF.

The rearrangement joins TRBV12-3 or TRBV12-4 to TRBJ2-3, with a weak D call TRBD1 (5 bases). V was clipped by 5 bases and J by 2 bases, with 20 bases between them. The CDR3 has 17 residues. The CDR3 spells CASSPPRAGAHTDTQYF. CDR3 in DNA: TGTGCCAGCAGTCCCCCCCGAGCTGGGGCCCACACAGATACGCAGTATTTT.

This clonotype was observed a single time. At one end the junction does not follow the germline gene, possibly because of a read error. The chain couples TRBV2 to TRBJ2-1; 9 nucleotides line up with TRBD2. The CDR3 spans 15 residues. Germline values: CDR1 SNHLY, CDR2 FYNNEI. The CDR3 sequence is CTSSESSGAGNEQFF. CDR3 DNA: TGTACCAGCAGTGAATCTAGCGGGGCAGGGAATGAGCAGTTCTTC.

The V and J genes are TRBV20-1 and TRBJ2-7, with no clear D. This CDR3 is 12 amino acids long. Germline CDR1 and CDR2: DFQATT and SNEGSKA (reference sequence). The CDR3 spells CSFNNGRYEQYF. The CDR3 DNA reads as TGCAGCTTTAATAACGGACGCTACGAGCAGTACTTC.

The V and J genes are TRBV6-5 and TRBJ1-5, with TRBD1 identical over 7 bases. J lost 3 bases, V lost 4 bases, and 15 bases had no gene match. This CDR3 has 18 residues. The germline CDR1 and CDR2 sequences are MNHEY and SVGAGI. The CDR3 DNA reads as TGTGCCAGCAGTTCCAAAGGGGCAGGGGGTGTCCCCAATCAGCCCCAGCATTTT. Its protein product is CASSSKGAGGVPNQPQHF.

This clonotype has a single count. The chain couples TRBV9 to TRBJ1-1; 11 positions agree with TRBD1. Looked up from germline, CDR1 is SGDLS and CDR2 is YYNGEE. This CDR3 is built from 17 residues. J gave up 1 base and V 0 bases, and 5 bases lay outside the gene matches. CDR3: CASSVGLGQGGNTEAFF. CDR3 coding DNA: TGTGCCAGCAGCGTAGGTTTGGGACAGGGGGGGAACACTGAAGCTTTCTTT.

This chain connects TRBV7-3 to TRBJ2-1; 11 nucleotides agree with TRBD1. The junction had 11 bases not matched to a gene; V was cut back by 5 bases and J by 8 bases. Germline assignment: CDR1 SGHTA and CDR2 FQGTGA. This CDR3 is 16 amino acids long. The CDR3 DNA is TGTGCCAGCAGCGTGGGCCCGGGACAGGGGGGTGATGAGCAGTTCTTC. Translated: CASSVGPGQGGDEQFF.

A few counts support this clonotype. This CDR3 is CASSPNRDPVPYGYTF. The CDR3 bases are TGTGCCAGCAGTCCTAACAGGGATCCTGTCCCCTATGGCTACACCTTC. This chain links TRBV12-3 or TRBV12-4 with TRBJ1-2; tentatively, D is TRBD1 (6 bases). With 5 bases removed from V and 4 bases from J, the gap between germline ends came to 20 bases. CDR3 length: 16 amino acids.

The DNA for the CDR3 is TGTGCCAGCAGTTCAACCCGGGCTATCTCCTACGAGCAGTACTTC. This codes for CASSSTRAISYEQYF. The chain links TRBV6-1 to TRBJ2-7; D unresolved. The CDR3 contains 15 residues. V lost 5 bases and J 0 bases, leaving 14 bases between the germline ends. From germline, CDR1 is MNHNS and CDR2 SASEGT.

This clonotype has more than one count but fewer than ten. The V gene is TRBV6-1, the J gene TRBJ2-7, with no clear D. The length of the CDR3 is 13 residues. The germline gives CDR1 MNHNS, CDR2 SASEGT. V lost 0 bases and J 0 bases, leaving 3 bases between the germline ends. CDR3 coding DNA: TGTGCCAGCAGTGAAGCCTACTCCTACGAGCAGTACTTC. It is translated as CASSEAYSYEQYF.

The CDR3 sequence: CASSQTGGEVQPQHF. The CDR3 region has the DNA TGTGCCAGCAGCCAGACAGGGGGTGAGGTTCAGCCCCAGCATTTT. The chain combines TRBV7-2 with TRBJ1-5, with 9 bases aligning to TRBD1. Germline CDR1 reads SGHTA; CDR2 reads FQGNSA. This CDR3 has 15 amino acids. The ends lost 5 bases at V and 6 bases at J; junction bases unmatched: 8.

V usage is TRBV21-1 and J usage is TRBJ2-5; the DNA was not used to check the table's D call, TRBD1. TRBV21-1 is marked as a pseudogene. The CDR3 runs to 16 residues. The CDR3 spells CATPKEGGRRQETQYF. The CDR3 nucleotides are TGTGCCACCCCAAAAGAAGGGGGAAGACGCCAAGAGACCCAGTACTTC.

The table lists this clonotype with a few counts. This chain links TRBV28 with TRBJ1-5; weak D call: TRBD1 (5 bases). The length of the CDR3 is 15 residues. Trimming removed 7 bases from V and 7 bases from J, with 20 bases in between. The germline CDR1 and CDR2 sequences are MDHEN and SYDVKM. CDR3 protein: CASTSTGAIGQPQHF. CDR3 nucleotides: TGTGCCAGCACCTCCACCGGGGCAATAGGGCAGCCCCAGCATTTT.

The chain recombines TRBV2 with TRBJ2-5; 9 bases line up with TRBD2. CDR1 SNHLY and CDR2 FYNNEI come from the germline V gene. V lost 7 bases and J lost 4; bases outside the gene matches: 13. The CDR3 totals 16 residues. The CDR3 sequence is CASTVGRGGSRETQYF. The CDR3 DNA is TGTGCCAGCACCGTGGGGCGGGGGGGATCTAGAGAGACCCAGTACTTC.

The chain has TRBV5-4 and TRBJ1-1, with D unresolved. The germline V and J ends were trimmed by 0 bases and 4 bases, with 10 bases remaining between them. Germline V CDR1 and CDR2: SGHNT, YYREEE (reference sequence). This CDR3 contains 14 residues. The CDR3 loop is CASSLDGVRTEAFF. The CDR3, as DNA: TGTGCCAGCAGCTTGGATGGAGTCCGCACTGAAGCTTTCTTT. The complete variable domain, with remaining parts taken from reference TRBV5-4 and TRBJ1-1, reads ETGVTQSPTHLIKTRGQQVTLRCSSQSGHNTVSWYQQALGQGPQFIFQYYREEENGRGNFPPRFSGLQFPNYSSELNVNALELDDSALYLCASSLDGVRTEAFFGQGTRLTVV.

With regard to this clonotype: Germline and junction disagree at one end, which may indicate a read error. The rearrangement joins TRBV6-2 or TRBV6-3 to TRBJ2-5, with 12 bases fitting TRBD2. The CDR3 contains 14 residues. Per germline, CDR1 MNHEY and CDR2 SVGEGT. The CDR3 DNA reads as TGTGTCAGCAGCTTGACTAGCGGGGGAGAGACCCAGTACTTC. Amino acids: CVSSLTSGGETQYF.

This clonotype was detected many times. V and J are TRBV12-3 or TRBV12-4 and TRBJ1-1; D might be TRBD1 (6 bases). This CDR3 is built from 13 residues. The V and J ends lost 6 bases and 1 base respectively, with 9 bases between them. Here the CDR3 DNA reads TGTGCCAGCAGGTCGACAGGGAACACTGAAGCTTTCTTT. This encodes CASRSTGNTEAFF.

This chain joins TRBV29-1 and TRBJ2-1; 10 bases fit TRBD2. V trimming: 7 bases; J trimming: 3 bases; junction bases outside the gene matches: 6. Germline CDR1 is SQVTM and CDR2 is ANQGSEA. This CDR3 contains 14 residues. CDR3 loop: CSADIAGGYNEQFF. DNA of the CDR3: TGCAGCGCTGATATAGCGGGGGGCTACAATGAGCAGTTCTTC.

The V and J genes are TRBV4-3 and TRBJ1-2; perhaps TRBD1 as D (5 bases). The CDR3 consists of 15 residues. V was pared by 2 bases and J by 7 bases, with 17 bases between. The germline CDR1 and CDR2 sequences are LGHNA and YSLEER. DNA of the CDR3: TGCGCCAGCAGCCAACTTACGGACGGGGCGGGTGGCTACACCTTC. It yields the protein CASSQLTDGAGGYTF.

The chain has TRBV12-3 or TRBV12-4 and TRBJ2-1, with D unresolved. The CDR3 totals 13 residues. Between the trimmed V and J ends, which lost 5 bases and 7 bases, there was a span of 12 bases. The CDR3 bases are TGTGCCAGCAGTCCGACTCGATCAAATGAGCAGTTCTTC. Translation: CASSPTRSNEQFF.

This chain uses TRBV7-2 with TRBJ2-5; D assignment may be TRBD1 or TRBD2 (5 bases each). The J call is in doubt because the DNA end fits TRBJ2-7 better. This CDR3 spans 15 amino acids. Germline loops: CDR1 SGHTA, CDR2 FQGNSA. The CDR3 DNA reads as TGTGCCAGCAGCCCGTACGGGACCAGCACCTACGAGCAGTACTTC. Protein: CASSPYGTSTYEQYF.

Regarding this clonotype: A junction end diverges from the germline sequence, so it may reflect a read error. The V gene is TRBV25-1, the J gene TRBJ2-1, with D unresolved. The CDR3 spans 14 residues. Per germline, CDR1 MGHDK and CDR2 SYGVNS. The CDR3 reads CAGSSPNSYNEQFF. DNA for the CDR3: TGTGCCGGCAGTTCCCCGAACAGCTACAATGAGCAGTTCTTC.